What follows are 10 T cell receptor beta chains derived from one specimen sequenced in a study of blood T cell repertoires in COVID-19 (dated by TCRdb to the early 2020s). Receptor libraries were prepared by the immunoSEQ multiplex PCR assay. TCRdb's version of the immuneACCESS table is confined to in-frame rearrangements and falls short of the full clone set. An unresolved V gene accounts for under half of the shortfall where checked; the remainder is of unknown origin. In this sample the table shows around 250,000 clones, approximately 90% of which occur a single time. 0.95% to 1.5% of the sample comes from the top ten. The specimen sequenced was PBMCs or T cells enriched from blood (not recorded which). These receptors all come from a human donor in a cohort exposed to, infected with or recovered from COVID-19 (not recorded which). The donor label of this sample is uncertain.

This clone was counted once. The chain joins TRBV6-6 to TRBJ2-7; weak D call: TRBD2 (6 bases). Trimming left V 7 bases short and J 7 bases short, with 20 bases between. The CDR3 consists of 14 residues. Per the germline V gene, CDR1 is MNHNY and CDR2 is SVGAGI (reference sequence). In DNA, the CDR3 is TGTGCCAGCACCTGGGAGGACACTGTGAGGGAGCAGTACTTC. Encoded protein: CASTWEDTVREQYF.

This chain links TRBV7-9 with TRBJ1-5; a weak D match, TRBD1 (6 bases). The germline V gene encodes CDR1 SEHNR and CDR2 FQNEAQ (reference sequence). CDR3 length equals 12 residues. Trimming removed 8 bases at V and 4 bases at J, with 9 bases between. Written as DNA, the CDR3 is TGTGCCAGCGGACAGACGAATCAGCCCCAGCATTTT. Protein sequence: CASGQTNQPQHF.

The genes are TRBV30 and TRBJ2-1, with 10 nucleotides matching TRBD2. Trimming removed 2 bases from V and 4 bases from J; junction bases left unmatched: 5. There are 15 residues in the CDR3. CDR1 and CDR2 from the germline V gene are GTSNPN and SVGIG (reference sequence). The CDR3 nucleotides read TGTGCCTGGAGTCTTACTAGCGGGGCATACAATGAGCAGTTCTTC. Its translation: CAWSLTSGAYNEQFF.

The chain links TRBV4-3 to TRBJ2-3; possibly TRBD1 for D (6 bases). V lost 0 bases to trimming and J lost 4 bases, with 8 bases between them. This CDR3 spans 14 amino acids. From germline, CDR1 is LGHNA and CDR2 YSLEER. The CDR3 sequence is CASSQDRGADTQYF. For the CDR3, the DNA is TGCGCCAGCAGCCAAGACAGGGGAGCAGATACGCAGTATTTT.

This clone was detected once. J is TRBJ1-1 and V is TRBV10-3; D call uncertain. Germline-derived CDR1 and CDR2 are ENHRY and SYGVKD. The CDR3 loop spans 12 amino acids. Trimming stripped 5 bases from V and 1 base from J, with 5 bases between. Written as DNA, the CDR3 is TGTGCCATCAGTACTACGAACACTGAAGCTTTCTTT. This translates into CAISTTNTEAFF.

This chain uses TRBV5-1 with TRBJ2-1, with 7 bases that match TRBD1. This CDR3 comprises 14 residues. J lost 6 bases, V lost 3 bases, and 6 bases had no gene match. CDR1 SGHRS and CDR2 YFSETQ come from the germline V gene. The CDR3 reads CASSSGTAFNEQFF. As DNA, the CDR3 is TGCGCCAGCAGCTCCGGGACAGCTTTCAATGAGCAGTTCTTC.

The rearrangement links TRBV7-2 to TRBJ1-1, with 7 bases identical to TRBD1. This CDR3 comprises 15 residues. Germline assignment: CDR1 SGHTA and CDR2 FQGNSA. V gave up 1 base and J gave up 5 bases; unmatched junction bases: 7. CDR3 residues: CASSLVGTDGTEAFF. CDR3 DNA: TGTGCCAGCAGCTTAGTGGGGACAGATGGAACTGAAGCTTTCTTT.

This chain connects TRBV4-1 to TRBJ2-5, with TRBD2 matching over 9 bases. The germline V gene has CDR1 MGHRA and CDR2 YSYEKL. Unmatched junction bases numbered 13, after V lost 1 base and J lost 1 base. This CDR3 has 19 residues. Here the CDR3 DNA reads TGCGCCAGCAGCCAAGGACGTCTAGCGGGGCGCCGAGGCCAAGAGACCCAGTACTTC. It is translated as CASSQGRLAGRRGQETQYF.

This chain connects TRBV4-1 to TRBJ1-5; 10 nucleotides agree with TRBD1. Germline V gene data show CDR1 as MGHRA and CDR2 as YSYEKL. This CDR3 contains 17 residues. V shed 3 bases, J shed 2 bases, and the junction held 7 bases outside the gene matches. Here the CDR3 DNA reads TGCGCCAGCAGCCACGACGTCGGACAGGGGGGCAATCAGCCCCAGCATTTT. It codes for CASSHDVGQGGNQPQHF.

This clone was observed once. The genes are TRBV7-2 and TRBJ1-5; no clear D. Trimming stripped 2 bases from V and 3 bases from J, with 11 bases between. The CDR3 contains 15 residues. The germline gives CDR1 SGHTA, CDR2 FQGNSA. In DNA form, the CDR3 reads TGTGCCAGCAGCTTATACATTGATAACAATCAGCCCCAGCATTTT. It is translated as CASSLYIDNNQPQHF.